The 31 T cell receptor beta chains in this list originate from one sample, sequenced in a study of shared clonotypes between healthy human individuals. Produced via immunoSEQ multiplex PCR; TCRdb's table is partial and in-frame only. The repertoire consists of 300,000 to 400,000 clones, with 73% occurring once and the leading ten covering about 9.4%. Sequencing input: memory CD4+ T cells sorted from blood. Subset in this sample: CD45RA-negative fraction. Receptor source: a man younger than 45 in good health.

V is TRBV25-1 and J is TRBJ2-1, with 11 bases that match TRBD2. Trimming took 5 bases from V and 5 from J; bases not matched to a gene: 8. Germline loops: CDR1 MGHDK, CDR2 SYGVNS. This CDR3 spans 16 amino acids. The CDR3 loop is CASSSSGRGINNEQFF. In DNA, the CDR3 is TGTGCCAGCAGTAGTAGCGGGAGGGGAATAAACAATGAGCAGTTCTTC.

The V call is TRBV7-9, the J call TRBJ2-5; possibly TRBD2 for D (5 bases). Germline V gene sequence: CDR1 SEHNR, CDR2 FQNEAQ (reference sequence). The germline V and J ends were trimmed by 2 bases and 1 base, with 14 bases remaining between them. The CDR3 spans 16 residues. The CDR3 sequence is CASSLPPLAPQETQYF. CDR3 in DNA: TGTGCCAGCAGCTTACCTCCCCTAGCCCCCCAAGAGACCCAGTACTTC.

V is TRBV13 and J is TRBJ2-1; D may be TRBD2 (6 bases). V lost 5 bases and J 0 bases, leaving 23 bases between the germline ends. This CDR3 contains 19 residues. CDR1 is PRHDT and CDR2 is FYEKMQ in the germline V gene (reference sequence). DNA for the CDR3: TGTGCCAGCAGCACTCACCAACTAGCCAGAGGAGGCTCCTACAATGAGCAGTTCTTC. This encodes CASSTHQLARGGSYNEQFF.

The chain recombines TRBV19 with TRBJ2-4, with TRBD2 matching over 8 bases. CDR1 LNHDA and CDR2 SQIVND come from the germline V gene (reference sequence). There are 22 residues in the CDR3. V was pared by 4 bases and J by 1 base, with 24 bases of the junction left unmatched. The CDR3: CASSRPTAGGVTTIVAKNIQYF. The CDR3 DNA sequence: TGTGCCAGTAGTAGGCCCACGGCGGGAGGTGTGACCACGATTGTGGCCAAAAACATTCAGTACTTC.

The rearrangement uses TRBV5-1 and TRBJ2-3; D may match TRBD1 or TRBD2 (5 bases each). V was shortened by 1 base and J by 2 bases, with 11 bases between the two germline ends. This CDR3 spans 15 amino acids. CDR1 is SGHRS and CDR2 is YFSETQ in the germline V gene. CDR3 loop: CASSLRGTLTDTQYF. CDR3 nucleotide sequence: TGCGCCAGCAGCTTGCGTGGGACCCTCACAGATACGCAGTATTTT.

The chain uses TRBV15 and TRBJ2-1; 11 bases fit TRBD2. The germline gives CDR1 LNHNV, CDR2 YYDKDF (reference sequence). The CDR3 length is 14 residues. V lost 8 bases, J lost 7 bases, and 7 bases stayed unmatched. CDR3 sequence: CATQLAGVKNEQFF. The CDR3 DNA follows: TGTGCCACCCAACTAGCGGGAGTCAAGAATGAGCAGTTCTTC.

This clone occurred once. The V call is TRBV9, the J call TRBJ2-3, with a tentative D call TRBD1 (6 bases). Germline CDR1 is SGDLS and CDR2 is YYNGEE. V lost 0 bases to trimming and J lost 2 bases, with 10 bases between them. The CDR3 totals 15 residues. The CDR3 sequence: CASSVAGTTTDTQYF. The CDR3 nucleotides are TGTGCCAGCAGCGTAGCAGGGACAACCACAGATACGCAGTATTTT. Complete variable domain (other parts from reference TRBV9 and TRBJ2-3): DSGVTQTPKHLITATGQRVTLRCSPRSGDLSVYWYQQSLDQGLQFLIQYYNGEERAKGNILERFSAQQFPDLHSELNLSSLELGDSALYFCASSVAGTTTDTQYFGPGTRLTVL.

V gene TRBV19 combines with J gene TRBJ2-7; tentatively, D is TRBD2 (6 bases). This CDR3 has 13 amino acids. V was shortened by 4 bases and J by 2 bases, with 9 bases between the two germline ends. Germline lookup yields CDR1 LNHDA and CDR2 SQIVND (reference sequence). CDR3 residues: CASSRRVPYEQYF. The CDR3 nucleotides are TGTGCCAGTAGTAGGAGGGTTCCCTACGAGCAGTACTTC. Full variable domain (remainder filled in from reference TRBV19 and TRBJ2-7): DGGITQSPKYLFRKEGQNVTLSCEQNLNHDAMYWYRQDPGQGLRLIYYSQIVNDFQKGDIAEGYSVSREKKESFPLTVTSAQKNPTAFYLCASSRRVPYEQYFGPGTRLTVT.

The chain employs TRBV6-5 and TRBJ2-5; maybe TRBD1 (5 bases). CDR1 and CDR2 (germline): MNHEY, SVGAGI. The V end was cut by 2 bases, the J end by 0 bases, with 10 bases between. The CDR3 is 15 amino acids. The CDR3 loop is CASSYLGAHQETQYF. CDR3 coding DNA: TGTGCCAGCAGTTACCTAGGGGCCCACCAAGAGACCCAGTACTTC.

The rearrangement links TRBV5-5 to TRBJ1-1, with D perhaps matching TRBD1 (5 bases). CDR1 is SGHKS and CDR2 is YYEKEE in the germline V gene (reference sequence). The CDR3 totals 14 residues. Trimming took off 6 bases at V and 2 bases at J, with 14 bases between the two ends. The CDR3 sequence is CASTRDQGNTEAFF. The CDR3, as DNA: TGTGCCAGCACTCGAGATCAGGGAAACACTGAAGCTTTCTTT.

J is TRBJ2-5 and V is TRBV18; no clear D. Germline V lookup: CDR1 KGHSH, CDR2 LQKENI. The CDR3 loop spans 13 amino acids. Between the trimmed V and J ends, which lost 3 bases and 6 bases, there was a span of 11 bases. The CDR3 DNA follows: TGTGCCAGCTCACCTCACTGGCGGCAGACCCAGTACTTC. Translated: CASSPHWRQTQYF.

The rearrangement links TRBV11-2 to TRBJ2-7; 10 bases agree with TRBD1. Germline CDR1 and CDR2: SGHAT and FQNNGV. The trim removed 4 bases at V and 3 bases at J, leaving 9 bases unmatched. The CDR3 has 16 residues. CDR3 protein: CASSSLGGTGVYEQYF. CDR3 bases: TGTGCCAGCAGCTCCCTGGGTGGGACAGGGGTCTACGAGCAGTACTTC.

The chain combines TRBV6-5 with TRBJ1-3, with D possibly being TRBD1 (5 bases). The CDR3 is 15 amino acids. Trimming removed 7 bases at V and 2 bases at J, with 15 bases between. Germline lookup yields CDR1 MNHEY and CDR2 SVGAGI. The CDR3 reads CASKEGDSAGNTIYF. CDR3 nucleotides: TGTGCCAGCAAGGAAGGGGATTCCGCTGGAAACACCATATATTTT.

In DNA, the CDR3 is TGTGCCACCAGCAGGGTTGGGGGCTTACACATTCAGTACTTC. As protein: CATSRVGGLHIQYF. V and J are TRBV15 and TRBJ2-4, with D maybe TRBD1 (6 bases). The CDR3 is made up of 14 amino acids. Trimming removed 3 bases from V and 8 bases from J, with 14 bases in between. From germline, CDR1 is LNHNV and CDR2 YYDKDF (reference sequence).

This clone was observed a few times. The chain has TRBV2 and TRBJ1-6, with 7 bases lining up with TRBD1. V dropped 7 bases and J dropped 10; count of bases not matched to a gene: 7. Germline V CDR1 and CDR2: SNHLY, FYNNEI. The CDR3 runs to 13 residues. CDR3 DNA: TGTGCCAGCAACCGGGACAGACTATCACCCCTCCACTTT. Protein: CASNRDRLSPLHF.

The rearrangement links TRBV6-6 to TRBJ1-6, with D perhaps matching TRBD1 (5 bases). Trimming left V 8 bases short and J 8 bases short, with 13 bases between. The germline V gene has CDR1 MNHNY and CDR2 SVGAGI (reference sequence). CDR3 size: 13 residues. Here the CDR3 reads CASRQVQDSPLHF. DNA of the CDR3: TGTGCCAGCCGCCAGGTACAGGATTCACCCCTCCACTTT.

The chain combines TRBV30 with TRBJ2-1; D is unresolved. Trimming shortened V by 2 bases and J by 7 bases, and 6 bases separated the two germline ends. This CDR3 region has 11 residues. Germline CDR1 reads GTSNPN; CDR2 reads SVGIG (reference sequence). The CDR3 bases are TGTGCCTGGAGTTTTTCGAATGAGCAGTTCTTC. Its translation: CAWSFSNEQFF.

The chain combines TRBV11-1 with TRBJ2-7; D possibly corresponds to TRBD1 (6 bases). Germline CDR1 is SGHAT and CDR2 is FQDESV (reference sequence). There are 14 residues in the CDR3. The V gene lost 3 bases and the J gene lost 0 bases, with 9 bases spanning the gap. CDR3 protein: CASSLDRTSYEQYF. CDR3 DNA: TGTGCCAGCAGCTTGGACAGAACCTCCTACGAGCAGTACTTC.

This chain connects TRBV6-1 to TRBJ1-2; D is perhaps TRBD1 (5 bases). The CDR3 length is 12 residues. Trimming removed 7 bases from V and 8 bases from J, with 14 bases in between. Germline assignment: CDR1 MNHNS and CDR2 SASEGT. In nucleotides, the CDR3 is TGTGCCAGCAACAGGCAGTGGGACGGCTACACCTTC. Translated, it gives CASNRQWDGYTF.

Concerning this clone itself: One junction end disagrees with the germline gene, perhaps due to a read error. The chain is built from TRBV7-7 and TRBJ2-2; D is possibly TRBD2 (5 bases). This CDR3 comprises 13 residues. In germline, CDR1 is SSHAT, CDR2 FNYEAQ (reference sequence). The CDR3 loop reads CASRPAGVRELFF. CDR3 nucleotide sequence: TGTGCTAGCAGACCAGCCGGGGTCAGGGAGCTGTTTTTT.

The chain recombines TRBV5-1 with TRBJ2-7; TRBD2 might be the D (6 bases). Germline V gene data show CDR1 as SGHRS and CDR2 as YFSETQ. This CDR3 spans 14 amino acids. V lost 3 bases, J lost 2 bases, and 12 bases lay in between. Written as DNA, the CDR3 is TGCGCCAGCAGCTGGGGGGACGGAACCTACGAGCAGTACTTC. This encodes CASSWGDGTYEQYF.

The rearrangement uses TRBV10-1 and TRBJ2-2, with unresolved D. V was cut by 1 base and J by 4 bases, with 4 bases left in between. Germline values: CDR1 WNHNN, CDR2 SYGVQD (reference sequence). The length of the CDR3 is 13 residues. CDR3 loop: CASSELRTGELFF. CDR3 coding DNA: TGCGCCAGCAGTGAGTTGCGCACCGGGGAGCTGTTTTTT.

The CDR3 reads CASSYVVAADTQYF. In DNA form, the CDR3 reads TGTGCCAGCAGTTATGTTGTGGCCGCAGATACGCAGTATTTT. The chain is built from TRBV2 and TRBJ2-3; the D is unclear. Germline CDR1 is SNHLY and CDR2 is FYNNEI. The CDR3 contains 14 residues. The V end lost 5 bases, the J end lost 4 bases, and 13 bases lay between the germline ends.

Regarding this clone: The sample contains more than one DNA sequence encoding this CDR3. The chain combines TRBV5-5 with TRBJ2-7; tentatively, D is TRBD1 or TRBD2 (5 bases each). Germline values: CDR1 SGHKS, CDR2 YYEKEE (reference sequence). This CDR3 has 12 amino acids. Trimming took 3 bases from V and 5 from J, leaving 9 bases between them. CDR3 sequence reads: CASSSGTNEQYF. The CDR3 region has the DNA TGTGCCAGCAGCTCAGGGACGAACGAGCAGTACTTC.

This chain's CDR3 is CASRRGQGGQPQHF. CDR3 DNA sequence: TGTGCCAGCAGACGAGGACAGGGAGGACAGCCCCAGCATTTT. The chain has TRBV7-8 and TRBJ1-5; TRBD1 matches at 8 bases. Germline trimming cut 6 bases from V and 7 bases from J; bases unmatched to any gene: 8. CDR1 and CDR2 from the germline V gene are SGHVS and FQNEAQ. The CDR3 contains 14 residues.

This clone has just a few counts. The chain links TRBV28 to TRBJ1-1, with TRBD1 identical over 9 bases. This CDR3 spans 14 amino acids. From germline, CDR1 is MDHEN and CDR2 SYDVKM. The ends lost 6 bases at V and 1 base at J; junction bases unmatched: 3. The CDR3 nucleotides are TGTGCCAGCAGGACAGGGGGACGGAACACTGAAGCTTTCTTT. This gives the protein CASRTGGRNTEAFF.

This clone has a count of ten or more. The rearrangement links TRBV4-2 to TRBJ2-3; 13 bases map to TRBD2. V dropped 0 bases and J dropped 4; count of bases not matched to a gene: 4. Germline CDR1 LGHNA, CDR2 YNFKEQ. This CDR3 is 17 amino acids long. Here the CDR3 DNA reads TGTGCCAGCAGCCAAGAACTAGCGGGAGGGCCGGCAGATACGCAGTATTTT. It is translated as CASSQELAGGPADTQYF.

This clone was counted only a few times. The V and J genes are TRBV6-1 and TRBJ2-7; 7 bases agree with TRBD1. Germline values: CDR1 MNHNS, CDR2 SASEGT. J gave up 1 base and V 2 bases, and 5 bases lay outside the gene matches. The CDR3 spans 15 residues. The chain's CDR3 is CASSERQGVSYEQYF. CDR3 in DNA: TGTGCCAGCAGTGAACGACAGGGAGTTTCCTACGAGCAGTACTTC.

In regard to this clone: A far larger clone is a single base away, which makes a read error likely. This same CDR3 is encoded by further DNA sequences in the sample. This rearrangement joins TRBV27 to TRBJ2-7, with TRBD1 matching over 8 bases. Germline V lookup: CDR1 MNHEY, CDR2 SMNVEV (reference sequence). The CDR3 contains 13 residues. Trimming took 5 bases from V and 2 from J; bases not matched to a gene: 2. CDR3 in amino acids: CASSPDRAYEQYF. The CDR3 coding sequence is TGTGCCAGCAGTCCGGACAGGGCCTACGAGCAGTACTTC.

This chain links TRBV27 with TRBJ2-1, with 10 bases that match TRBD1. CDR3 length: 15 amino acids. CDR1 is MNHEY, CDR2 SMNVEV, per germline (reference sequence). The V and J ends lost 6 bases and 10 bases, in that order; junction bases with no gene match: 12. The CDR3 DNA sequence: TGTGCCAGCAGCCAGACAGGGGGCGCGGTGATCGAGCAGTTCTTC. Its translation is CASSQTGGAVIEQFF.

The CDR3 DNA reads as TGTGCCAGCAGCTTATGGGTCACTGAAGCTTTCTTT. This encodes CASSLWVTEAFF. V and J are TRBV7-9 and TRBJ1-1; D is unresolved. CDR1 and CDR2 from the germline V gene are SEHNR and FQNEAQ (reference sequence). The CDR3 is made up of 12 amino acids. The V and J ends lost 2 bases and 4 bases respectively, with 5 bases between them. The full variable domain, its missing parts supplied by reference TRBV7-9 and TRBJ1-1, is DTGVSQNPRHKITKRGQNVTFRCDPISEHNRLYWYRQTLGQGPEFLTYFQNEAQLEKSRLLSDRFSAERPKGSFSTLEIQRTEQGDSAMYLCASSLWVTEAFFGQGTRLTVV.